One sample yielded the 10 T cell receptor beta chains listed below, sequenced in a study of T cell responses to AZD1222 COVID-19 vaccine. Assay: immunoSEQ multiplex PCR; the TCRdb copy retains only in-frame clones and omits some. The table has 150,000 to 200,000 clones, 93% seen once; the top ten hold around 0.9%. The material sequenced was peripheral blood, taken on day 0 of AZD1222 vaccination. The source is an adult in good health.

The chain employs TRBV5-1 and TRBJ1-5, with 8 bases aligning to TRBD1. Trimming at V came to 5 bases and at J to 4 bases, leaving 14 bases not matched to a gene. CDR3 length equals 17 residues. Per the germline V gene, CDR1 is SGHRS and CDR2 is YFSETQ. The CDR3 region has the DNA TGCGCCAGCAGTCTGGACGGACAGGGAAGGGGGAATCAGCCCCAGCATTTT. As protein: CASSLDGQGRGNQPQHF.

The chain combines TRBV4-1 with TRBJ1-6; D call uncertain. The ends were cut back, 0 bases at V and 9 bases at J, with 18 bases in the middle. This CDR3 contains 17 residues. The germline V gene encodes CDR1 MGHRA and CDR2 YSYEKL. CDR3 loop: CASSQDGKTEMGSPLHF. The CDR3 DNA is TGCGCCAGCAGCCAAGATGGGAAAACTGAAATGGGTTCACCCCTCCACTTT.

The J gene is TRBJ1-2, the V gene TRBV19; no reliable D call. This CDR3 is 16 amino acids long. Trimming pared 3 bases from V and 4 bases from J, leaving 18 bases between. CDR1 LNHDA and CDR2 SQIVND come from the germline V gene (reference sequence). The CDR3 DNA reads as TGTGCCAGTAGTATGCGGATTGGTCCGAGGAGCTATGGCTACACCTTC. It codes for CASSMRIGPRSYGYTF. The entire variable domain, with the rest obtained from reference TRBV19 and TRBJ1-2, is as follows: DGGITQSPKYLFRKEGQNVTLSCEQNLNHDAMYWYRQDPGQGLRLIYYSQIVNDFQKGDIAEGYSVSREKKESFPLTVTSAQKNPTAFYLCASSMRIGPRSYGYTFGSGTRLTVV.

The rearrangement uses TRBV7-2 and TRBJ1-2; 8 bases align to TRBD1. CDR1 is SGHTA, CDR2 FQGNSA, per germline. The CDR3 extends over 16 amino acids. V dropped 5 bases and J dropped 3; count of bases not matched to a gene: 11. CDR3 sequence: CASSPRDRTKDYGYTF. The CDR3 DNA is TGTGCCAGCAGCCCACGGGACAGGACTAAGGACTATGGCTACACCTTC. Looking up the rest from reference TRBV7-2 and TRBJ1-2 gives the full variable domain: GAGVSQSPSNKVTEKGKDVELRCDPISGHTALYWYRQSLGQGLEFLIYFQGNSAPDKSGLPSDRFSAERTGGSVSTLTIQRTQQEDSAVYLCASSPRDRTKDYGYTFGSGTRLTVV.

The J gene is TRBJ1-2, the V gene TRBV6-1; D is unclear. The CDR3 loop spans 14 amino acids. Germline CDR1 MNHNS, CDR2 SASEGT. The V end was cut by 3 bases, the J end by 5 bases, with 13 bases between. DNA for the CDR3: TGTGCCAGCAGTGACCCCGAAGGGCTTTATGGCTACACCTTC. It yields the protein CASSDPEGLYGYTF.

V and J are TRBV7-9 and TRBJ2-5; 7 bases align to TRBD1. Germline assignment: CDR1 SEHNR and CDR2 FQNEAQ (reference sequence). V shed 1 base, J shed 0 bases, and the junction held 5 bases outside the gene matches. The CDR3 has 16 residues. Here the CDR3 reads CASSLGGGPYQETQYF. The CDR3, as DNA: TGTGCCAGCAGCTTAGGAGGGGGCCCGTACCAAGAGACCCAGTACTTC.

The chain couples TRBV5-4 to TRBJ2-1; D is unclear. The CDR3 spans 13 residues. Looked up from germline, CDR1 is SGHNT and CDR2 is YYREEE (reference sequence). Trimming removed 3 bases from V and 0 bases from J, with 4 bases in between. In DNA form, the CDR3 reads TGTGCCAGCAGCTGGTCCTCCTACAATGAGCAGTTCTTC. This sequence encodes CASSWSSYNEQFF.

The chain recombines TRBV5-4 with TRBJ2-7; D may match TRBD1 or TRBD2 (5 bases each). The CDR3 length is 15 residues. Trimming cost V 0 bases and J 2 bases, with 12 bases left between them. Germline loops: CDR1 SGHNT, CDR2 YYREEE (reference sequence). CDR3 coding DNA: TGTGCCAGCAGCTTGGGGGGACGTGCTACCTACGAGCAGTACTTC. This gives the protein CASSLGGRATYEQYF.

The CDR3 reads CASSPRTTTNEKLFF. The CDR3 nucleotides read TGTGCCAGTAGTCCCCGGACGACAACTAATGAAAAACTGTTTTTT. The J gene is TRBJ1-4, the V gene TRBV19; no firm D call. Trimming stripped 5 bases from V and 0 bases from J, with 10 bases between. The CDR3 runs 15 residues. Germline V CDR1 and CDR2: LNHDA, SQIVND (reference sequence).

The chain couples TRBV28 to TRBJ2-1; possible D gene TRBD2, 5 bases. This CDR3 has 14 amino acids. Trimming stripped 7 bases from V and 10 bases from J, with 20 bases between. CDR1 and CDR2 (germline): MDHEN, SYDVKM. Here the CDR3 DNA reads TGTGCCAGCACGAGTGGAACTACTAGGGAAGAGCAGTTCTTC. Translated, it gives CASTSGTTREEQFF.